The entry below describes one T cell receptor beta chain. Methods used by the authors: Estimates of nucleated cell counts were drawn from the amplification of reference gene primers. Generated by immunoSEQ multiplex PCR, the TCRdb table keeps only in-frame clones and is missing some. D and trimming come from the DNA, and the V and J calls and clone size come from that table. Here the sample spans fewer than 350,000 clones, 86% being singletons. The sample comes from a study of blood T cell repertoires in COVID-19. Study summary: Material from acute and convalescent COVID-19 was sourced from the United States, Italy and Spain. T cells, B-cell-depleted T cells, or PBMCs supplied cDNA or gDNA.

CDR3 length: 16 residues. The germline V gene has CDR1 SGHNT and CDR2 YYREEE (reference sequence). V lost 4 bases and J 6 bases, leaving 21 bases between the germline ends. Participants came from some 26 US areas, aged about 18 to 89 years. The chain employs TRBV5-4 and TRBJ2-3; possible D gene TRBD2, 6 bases. This receptor was obtained from a woman aged 40 to 55 with acute COVID-19. The material sequenced was PBMCs or T cells enriched from blood (not recorded which). The CDR3 here is CASSPRNSRRGDTQYF. In DNA, the CDR3 is TGTGCCAGCAGCCCCCGAAACAGCCGCCGGGGGGATACGCAGTATTTT.